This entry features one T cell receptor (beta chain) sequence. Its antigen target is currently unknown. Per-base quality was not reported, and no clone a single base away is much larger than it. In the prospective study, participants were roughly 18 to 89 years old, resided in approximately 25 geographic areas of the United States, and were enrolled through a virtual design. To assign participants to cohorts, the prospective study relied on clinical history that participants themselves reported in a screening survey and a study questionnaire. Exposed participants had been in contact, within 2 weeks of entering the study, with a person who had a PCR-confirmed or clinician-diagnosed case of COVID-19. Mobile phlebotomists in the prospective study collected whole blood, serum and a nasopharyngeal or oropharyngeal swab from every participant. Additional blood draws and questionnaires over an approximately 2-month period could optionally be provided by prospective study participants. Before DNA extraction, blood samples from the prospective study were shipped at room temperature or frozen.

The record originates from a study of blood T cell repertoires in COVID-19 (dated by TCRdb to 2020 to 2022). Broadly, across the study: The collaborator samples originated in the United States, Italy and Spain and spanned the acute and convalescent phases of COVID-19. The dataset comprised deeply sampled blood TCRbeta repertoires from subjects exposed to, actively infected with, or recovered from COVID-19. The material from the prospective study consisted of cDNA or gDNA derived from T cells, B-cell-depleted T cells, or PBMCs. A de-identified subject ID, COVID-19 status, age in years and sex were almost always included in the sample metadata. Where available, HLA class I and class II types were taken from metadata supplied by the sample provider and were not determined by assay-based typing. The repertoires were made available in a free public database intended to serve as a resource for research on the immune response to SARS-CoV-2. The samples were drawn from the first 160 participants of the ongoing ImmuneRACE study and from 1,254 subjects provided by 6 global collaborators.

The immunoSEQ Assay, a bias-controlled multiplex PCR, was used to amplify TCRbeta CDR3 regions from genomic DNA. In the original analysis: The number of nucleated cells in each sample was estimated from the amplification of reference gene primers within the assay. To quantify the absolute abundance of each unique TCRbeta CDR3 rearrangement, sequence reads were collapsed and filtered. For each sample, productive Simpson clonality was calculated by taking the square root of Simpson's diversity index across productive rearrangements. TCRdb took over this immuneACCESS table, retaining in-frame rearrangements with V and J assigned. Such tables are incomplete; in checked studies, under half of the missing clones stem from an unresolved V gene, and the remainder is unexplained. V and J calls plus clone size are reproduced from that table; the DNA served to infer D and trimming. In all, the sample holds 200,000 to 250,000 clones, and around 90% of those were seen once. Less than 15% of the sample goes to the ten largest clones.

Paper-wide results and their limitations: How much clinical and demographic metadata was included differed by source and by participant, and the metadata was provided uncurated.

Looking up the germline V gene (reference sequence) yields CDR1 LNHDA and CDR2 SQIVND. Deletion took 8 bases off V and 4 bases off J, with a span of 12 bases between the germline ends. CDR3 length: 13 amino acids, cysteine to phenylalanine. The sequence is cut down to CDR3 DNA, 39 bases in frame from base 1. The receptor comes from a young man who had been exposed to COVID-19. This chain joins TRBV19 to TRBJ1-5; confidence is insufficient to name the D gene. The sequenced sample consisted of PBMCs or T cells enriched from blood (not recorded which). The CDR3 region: CASSPGINQPQHF. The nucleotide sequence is TGTGCCAGTTCTCCGGGGATAAATCAGCCCCAGCATTTT.